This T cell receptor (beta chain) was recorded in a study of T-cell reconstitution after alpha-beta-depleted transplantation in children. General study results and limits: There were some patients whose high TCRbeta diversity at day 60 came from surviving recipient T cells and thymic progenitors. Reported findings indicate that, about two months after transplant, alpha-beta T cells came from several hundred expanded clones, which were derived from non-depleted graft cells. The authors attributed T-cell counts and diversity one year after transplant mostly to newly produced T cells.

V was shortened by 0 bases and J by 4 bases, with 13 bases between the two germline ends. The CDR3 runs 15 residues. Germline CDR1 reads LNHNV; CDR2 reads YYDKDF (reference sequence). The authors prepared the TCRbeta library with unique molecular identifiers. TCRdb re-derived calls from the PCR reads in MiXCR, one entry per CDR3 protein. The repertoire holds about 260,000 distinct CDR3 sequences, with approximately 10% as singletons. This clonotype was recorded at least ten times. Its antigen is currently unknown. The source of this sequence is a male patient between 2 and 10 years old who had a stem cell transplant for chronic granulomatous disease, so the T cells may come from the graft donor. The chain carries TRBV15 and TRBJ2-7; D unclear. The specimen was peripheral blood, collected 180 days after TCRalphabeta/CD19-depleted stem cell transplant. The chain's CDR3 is CATSRDVSKGYEQYF. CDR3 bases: TGTGCCACCAGCAGAGACGTGAGCAAAGGGTACGAGCAGTACTTC.